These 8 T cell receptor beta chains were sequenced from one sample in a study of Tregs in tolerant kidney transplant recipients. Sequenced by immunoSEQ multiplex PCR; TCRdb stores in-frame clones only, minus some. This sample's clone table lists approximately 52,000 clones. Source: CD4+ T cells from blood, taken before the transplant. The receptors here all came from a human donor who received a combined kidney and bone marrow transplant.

The CDR3 reads CASSLRDIDTQYF. The DNA read from the CDR3 is TGTGCCAGCAGTCTCCGGGACATTGATACG. The chain employs TRBV2 and TRBJ2-3; TRBD1 might be the D (6 bases). Read data end 3 residues before the CDR3 end; the end is taken from the germline J gene. The germline V and J ends were trimmed by 5 bases and 6 bases, with 12 bases remaining between them. This CDR3 contains 13 residues. Germline CDR1 and CDR2: SNHLY and FYNNEI.

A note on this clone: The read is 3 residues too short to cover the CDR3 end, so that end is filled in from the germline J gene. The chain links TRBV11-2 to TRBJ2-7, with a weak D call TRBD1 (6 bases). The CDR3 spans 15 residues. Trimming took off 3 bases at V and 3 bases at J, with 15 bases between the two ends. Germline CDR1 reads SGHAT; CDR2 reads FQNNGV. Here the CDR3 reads CASSFPITGHYEQYF. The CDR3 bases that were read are TGTGCCAGCAGCTTCCCCATCACGGGACACTACGAG.

The CDR3 is CSAEPGNNEQFF. The covered CDR3 bases are TGCAGTGCTGAGCCGGGTAACAATGAG. This chain joins TRBV20-1 and TRBJ2-1, with D uncertain. The read finishes 3 residues shy of the CDR3 end, and the germline J gene is used to complete it. Trimming left V 5 bases short and J 5 bases short, with 10 bases between. This CDR3 contains 12 residues. CDR1 and CDR2 (germline): DFQATT, SNEGSKA (reference sequence).

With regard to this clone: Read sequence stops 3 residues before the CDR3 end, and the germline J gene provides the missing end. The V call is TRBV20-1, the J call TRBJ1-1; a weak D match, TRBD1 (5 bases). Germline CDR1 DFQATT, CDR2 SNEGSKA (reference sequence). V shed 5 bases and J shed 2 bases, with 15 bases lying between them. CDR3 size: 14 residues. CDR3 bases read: TGCAGTGCTCCCCAGGGCCGACCCAACACTGAA. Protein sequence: CSAPQGRPNTE. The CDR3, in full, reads CSAPQGRPNTEAFF.

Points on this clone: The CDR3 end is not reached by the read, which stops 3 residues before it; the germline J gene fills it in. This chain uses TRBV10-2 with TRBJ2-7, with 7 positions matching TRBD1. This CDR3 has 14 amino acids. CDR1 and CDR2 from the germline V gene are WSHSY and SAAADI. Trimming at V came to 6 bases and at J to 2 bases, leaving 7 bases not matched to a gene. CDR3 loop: CASRARQGAYEQYF. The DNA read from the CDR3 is TGCGCCAGCAGAGCAAGGCAGGGGGCCTACGAG.

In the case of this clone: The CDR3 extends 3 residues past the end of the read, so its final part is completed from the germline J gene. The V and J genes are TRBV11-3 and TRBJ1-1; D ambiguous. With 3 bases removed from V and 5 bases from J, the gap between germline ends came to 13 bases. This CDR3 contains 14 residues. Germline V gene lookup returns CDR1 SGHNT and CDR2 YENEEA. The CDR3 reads CASSLTAKGTEAFF. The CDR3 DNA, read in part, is TGTGCCAGCAGCTTGACGGCTAAAGGGACTGAA.

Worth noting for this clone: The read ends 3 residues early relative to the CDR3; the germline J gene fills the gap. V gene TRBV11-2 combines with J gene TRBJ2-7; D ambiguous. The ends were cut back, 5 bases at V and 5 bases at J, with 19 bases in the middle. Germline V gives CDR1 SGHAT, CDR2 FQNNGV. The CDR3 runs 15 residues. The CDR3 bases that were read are TGTGCCAGCAGCACCCCCAGGAACCCTTTACACGAG. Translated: CASSTPRNPLHE. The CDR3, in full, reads CASSTPRNPLHEQYF.

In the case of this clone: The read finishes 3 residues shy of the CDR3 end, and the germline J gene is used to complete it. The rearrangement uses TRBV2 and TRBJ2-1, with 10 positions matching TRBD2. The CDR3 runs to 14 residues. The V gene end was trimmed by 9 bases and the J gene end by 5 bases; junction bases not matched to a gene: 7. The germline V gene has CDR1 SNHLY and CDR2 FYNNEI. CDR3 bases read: TGTGCCAGTTCCGGGACTAGCGCGAACAATGAG. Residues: CASSGTSANNE. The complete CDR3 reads CASSGTSANNEQFF.